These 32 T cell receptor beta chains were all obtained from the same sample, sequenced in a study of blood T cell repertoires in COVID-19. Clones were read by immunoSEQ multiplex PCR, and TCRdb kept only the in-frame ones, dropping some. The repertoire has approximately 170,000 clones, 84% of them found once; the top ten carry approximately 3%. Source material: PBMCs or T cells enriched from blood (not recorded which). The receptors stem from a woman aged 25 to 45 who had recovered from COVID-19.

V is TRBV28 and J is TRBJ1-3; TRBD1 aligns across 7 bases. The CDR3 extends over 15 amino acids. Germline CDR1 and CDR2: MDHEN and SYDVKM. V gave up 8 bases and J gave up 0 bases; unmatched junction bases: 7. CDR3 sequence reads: CASLEGQRSGNTIYF. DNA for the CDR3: TGTGCCAGCCTCGAGGGACAGCGCTCTGGAAACACCATATATTTT. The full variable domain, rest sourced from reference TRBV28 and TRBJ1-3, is DVKVTQSSRYLVKRTGEKVFLECVQDMDHENMFWYRQDPGLGLRLIYFSYDVKMKEKGDIPEGYSVSREKKERFSLILESASTNQTSMYLCASLEGQRSGNTIYFGEGSWLTVV.

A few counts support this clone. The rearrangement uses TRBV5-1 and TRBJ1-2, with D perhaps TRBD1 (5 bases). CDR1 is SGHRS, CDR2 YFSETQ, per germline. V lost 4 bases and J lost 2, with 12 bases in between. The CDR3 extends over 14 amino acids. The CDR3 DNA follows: TGCGCCAGCAGCACCGACAGCCGCAACTATGGCTACACCTTC. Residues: CASSTDSRNYGYTF.

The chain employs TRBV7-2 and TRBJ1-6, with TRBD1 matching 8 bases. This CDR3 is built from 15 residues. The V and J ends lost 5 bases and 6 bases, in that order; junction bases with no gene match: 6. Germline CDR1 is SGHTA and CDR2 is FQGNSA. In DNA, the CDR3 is TGTGCCAGCAGCCCCGGACAGGGAAGTAATTCACCCCTCCACTTT. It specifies CASSPGQGSNSPLHF.

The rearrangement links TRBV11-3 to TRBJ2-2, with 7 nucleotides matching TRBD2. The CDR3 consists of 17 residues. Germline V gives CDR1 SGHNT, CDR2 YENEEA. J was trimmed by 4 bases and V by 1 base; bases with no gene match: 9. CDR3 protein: CASSLVASGGPTGELFF. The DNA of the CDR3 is TGTGCCAGCAGCTTAGTGGCTAGCGGAGGACCCACCGGGGAGCTGTTTTTT.

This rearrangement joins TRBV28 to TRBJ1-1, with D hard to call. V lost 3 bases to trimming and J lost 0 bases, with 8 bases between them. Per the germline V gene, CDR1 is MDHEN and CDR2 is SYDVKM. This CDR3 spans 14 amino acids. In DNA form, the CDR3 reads TGTGCCAGCAGTTTCCTAGCCGTGAACACTGAAGCTTTCTTT. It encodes CASSFLAVNTEAFF. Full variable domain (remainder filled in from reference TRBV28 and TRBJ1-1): DVKVTQSSRYLVKRTGEKVFLECVQDMDHENMFWYRQDPGLGLRLIYFSYDVKMKEKGDIPEGYSVSREKKERFSLILESASTNQTSMYLCASSFLAVNTEAFFGQGTRLTVV.

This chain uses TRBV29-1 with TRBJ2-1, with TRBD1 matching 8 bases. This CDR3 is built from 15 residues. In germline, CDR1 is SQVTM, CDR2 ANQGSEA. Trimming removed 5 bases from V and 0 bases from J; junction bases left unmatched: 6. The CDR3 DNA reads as TGCAGCGTTCGCGGTACAGGGGGCTCCTACAATGAGCAGTTCTTC. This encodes CSVRGTGGSYNEQFF.

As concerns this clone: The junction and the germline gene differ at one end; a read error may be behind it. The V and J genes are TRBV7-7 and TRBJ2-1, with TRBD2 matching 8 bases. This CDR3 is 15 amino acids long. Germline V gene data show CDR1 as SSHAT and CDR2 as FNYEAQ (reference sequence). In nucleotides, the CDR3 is TGTGCTAGCAGCCCGCGTAGCGGGAACTACAATGAGCAGTTCTTC. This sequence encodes CASSPRSGNYNEQFF.

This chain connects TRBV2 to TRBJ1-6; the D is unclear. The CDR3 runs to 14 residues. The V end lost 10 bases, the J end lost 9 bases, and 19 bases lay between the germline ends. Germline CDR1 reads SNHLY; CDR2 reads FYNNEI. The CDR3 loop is CATVLKAVGSPLHF. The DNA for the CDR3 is TGTGCCACCGTACTCAAAGCGGTCGGTTCACCCCTCCACTTT.

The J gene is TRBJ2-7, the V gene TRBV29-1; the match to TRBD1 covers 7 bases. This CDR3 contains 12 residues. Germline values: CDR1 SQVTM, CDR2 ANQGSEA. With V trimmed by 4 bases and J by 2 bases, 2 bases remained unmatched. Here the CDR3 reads CSVGTGAYEQYF. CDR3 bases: TGCAGCGTTGGGACAGGTGCCTACGAGCAGTACTTC.

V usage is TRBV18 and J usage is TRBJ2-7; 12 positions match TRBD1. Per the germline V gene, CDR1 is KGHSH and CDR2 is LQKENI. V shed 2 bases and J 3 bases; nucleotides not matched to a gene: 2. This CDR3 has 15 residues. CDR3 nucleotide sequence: TGTGCCAGCTCACCAGGGACAGGGGGCCGCTACGAGCAGTACGTC. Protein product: CASSPGTGGRYEQYV.

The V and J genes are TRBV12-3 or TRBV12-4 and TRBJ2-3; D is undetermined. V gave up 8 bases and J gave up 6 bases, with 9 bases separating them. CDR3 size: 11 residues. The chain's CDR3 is CASSPKDTQYF. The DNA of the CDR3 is TGTGCCAGCTCCCCTAAGGATACGCAGTATTTT.

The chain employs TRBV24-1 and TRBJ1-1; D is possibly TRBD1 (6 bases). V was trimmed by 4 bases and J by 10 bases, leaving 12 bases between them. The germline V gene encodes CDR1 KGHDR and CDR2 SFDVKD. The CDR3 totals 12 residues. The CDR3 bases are TGTGCCACCAGTGAACCCAGGGGCGTAGCTTTCTTT. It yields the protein CATSEPRGVAFF.

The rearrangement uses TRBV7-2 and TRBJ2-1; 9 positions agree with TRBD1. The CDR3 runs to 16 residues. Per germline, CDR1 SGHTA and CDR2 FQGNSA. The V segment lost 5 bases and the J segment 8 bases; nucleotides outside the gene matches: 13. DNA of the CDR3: TGTGCCAGCAGCCAGAGAGGTGACAGGGGGAGTGATGAGCAGTTCTTC. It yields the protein CASSQRGDRGSDEQFF.

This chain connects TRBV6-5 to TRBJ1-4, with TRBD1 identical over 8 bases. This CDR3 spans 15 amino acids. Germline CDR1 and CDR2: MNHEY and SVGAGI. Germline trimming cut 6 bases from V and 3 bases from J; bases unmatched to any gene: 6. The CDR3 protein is CASRRQGAANEKLFF. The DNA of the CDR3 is TGTGCCAGCAGGCGGCAGGGGGCGGCTAATGAAAAACTGTTTTTT.

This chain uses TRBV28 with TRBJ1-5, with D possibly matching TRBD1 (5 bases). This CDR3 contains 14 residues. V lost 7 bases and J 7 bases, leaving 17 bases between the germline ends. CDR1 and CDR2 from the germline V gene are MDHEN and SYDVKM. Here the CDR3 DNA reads TGTGCCAGCACGCCGGGCCAGGGTGAACAGCCCCAGCATTTT. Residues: CASTPGQGEQPQHF.

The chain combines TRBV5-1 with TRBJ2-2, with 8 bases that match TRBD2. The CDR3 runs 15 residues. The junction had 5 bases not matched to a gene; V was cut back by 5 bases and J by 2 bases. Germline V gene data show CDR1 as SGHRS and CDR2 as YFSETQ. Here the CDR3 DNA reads TGCGCCAGCAGTAGCGGGAACACTAACACCGGGGAGCTGTTTTTT. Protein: CASSSGNTNTGELFF. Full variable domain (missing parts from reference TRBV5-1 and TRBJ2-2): KAGVTQTPRYLIKTRGQQVTLSCSPISGHRSVSWYQQTPGQGLQFLFEYFSETQRNKGNFPGRFSGRQFSNSRSEMNVSTLELGDSALYLCASSSGNTNTGELFFGEGSRLTVL.

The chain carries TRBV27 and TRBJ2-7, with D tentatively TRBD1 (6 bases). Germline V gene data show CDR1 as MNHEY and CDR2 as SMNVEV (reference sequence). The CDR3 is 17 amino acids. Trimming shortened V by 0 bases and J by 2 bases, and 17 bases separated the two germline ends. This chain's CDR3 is CASSLSKDSLVTYEQYV. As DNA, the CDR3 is TGTGCCAGCAGTTTATCCAAGGACAGCCTAGTAACCTACGAGCAGTACGTC.

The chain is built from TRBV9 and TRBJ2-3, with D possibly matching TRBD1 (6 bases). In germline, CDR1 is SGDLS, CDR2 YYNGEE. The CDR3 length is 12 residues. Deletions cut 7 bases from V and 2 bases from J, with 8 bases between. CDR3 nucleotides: TGTGCCAGCGGACAGTCCACAGATACGCAGTATTTT. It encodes CASGQSTDTQYF.

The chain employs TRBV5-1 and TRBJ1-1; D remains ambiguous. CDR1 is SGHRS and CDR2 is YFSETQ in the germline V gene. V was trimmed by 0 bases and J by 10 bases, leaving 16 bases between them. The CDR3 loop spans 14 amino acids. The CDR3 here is CASSLEFGEGGAFF. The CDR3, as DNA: TGCGCCAGCAGCTTGGAATTTGGGGAGGGAGGAGCTTTCTTT.

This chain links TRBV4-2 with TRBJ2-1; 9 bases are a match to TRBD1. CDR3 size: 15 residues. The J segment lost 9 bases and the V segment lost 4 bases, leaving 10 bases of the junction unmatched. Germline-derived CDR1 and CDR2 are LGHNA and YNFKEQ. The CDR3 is CASSPGDRVSGEQFF. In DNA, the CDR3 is TGTGCCAGCAGCCCAGGGGACAGGGTAAGCGGTGAGCAGTTCTTC.

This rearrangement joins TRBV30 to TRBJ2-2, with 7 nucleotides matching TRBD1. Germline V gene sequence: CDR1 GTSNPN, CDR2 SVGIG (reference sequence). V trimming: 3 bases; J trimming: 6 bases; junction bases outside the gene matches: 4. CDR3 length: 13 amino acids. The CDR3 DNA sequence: TGTGCCTGGAGAAGACAGGGATCCGGGGAGCTGTTTTTT. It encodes CAWRRQGSGELFF. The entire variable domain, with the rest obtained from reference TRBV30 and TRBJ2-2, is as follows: SQTIHQWPATLVQPVGSPLSLECTVEGTSNPNLYWYRQAAGRGLQLLFYSVGIGQISSEVPQNLSASRPQDRQFILSSKKLLLSDSGFYLCAWRRQGSGELFFGEGSRLTVL.

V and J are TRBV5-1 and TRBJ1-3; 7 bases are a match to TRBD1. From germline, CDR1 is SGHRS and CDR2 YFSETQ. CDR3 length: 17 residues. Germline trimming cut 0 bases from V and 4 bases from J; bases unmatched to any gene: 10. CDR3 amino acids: CASSLDGLGGSGNTIYF. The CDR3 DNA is TGCGCCAGCAGCTTGGACGGGTTAGGGGGCTCGGGAAACACCATATATTTT.

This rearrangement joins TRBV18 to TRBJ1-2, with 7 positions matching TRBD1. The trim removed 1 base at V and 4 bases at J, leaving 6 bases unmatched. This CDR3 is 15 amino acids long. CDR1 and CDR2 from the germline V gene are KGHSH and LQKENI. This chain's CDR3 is CASSPQGQPSYGYTF. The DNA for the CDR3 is TGTGCCAGCTCACCACAGGGACAGCCTTCCTATGGCTACACCTTC. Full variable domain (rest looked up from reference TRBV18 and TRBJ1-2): NAGVMQNPRHLVRRRGQEARLRCSPMKGHSHVYWYRQLPEEGLKFMVYLQKENIIDESGMPKERFSAEFPKEGPSILRIQQVVRGDSAAYFCASSPQGQPSYGYTFGSGTRLTVV.

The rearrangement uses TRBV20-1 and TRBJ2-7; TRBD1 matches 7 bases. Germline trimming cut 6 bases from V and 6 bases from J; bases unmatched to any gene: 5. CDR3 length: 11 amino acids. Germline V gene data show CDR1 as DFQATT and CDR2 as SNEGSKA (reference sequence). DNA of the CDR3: TGCAGTGCCTTCGACAGGGTCGAGCAGTACTTC. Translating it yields CSAFDRVEQYF.

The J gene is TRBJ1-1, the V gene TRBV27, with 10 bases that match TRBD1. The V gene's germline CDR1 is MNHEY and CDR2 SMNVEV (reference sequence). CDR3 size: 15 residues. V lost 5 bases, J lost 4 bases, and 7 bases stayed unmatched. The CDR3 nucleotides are TGTGCCAGCAGTCCCAGGACAGGGGGGACCACTGAAGCTTTCTTT. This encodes CASSPRTGGTTEAFF.

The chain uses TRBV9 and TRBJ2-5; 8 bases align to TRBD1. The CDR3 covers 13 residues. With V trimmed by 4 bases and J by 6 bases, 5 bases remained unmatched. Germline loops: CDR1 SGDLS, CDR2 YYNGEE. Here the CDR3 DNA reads TGTGCCAGCAGCAGACAGGGGTCGCAGACCCAGTACTTC. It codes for CASSRQGSQTQYF. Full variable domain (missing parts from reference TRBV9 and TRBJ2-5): DSGVTQTPKHLITATGQRVTLRCSPRSGDLSVYWYQQSLDQGLQFLIQYYNGEERAKGNILERFSAQQFPDLHSELNLSSLELGDSALYFCASSRQGSQTQYFGPGTRLLVL.

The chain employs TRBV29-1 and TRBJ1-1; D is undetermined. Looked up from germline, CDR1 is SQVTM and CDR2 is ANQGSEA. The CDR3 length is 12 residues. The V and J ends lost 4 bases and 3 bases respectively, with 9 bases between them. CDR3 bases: TGCAGCGTTGGCCCCGGGGACACTGAAGCTTTCTTT. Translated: CSVGPGDTEAFF. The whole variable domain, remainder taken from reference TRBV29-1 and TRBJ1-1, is SAVISQKPSRDICQRGTSLTIQCQVDSQVTMMFWYRQQPGQSLTLIATANQGSEATYESGFVIDKFPISRPNLTFSTLTVSNMSPEDSSIYLCSVGPGDTEAFFGQGTRLTVV.

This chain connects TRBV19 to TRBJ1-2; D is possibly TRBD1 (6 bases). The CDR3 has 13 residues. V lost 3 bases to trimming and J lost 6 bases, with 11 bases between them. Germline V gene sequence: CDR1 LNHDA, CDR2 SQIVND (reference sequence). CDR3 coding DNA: TGTGCCAGTAGTATTTACACAGGGAATGGCTACACCTTC. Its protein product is CASSIYTGNGYTF.

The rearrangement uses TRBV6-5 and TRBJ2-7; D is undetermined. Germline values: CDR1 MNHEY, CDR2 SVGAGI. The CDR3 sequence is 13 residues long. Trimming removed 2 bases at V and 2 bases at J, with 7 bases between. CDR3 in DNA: TGTGCCAGCAGTTACACTCTAGCCTACGAGCAGTACGTC. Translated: CASSYTLAYEQYV.

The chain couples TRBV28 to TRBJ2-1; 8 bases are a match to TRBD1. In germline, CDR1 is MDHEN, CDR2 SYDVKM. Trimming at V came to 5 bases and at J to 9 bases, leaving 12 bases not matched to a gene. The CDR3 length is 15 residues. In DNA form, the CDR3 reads TGTGCCAGCAGTACTCAGGGGGCGCACTTTGGTGAGCAGTTCTTC. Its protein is CASSTQGAHFGEQFF.

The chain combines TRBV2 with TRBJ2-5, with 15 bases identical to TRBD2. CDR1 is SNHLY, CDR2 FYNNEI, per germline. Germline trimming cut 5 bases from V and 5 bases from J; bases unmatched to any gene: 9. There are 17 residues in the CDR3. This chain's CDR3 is CASSPASGTSGRETQYF. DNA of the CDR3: TGTGCCAGCAGTCCCGCCTCCGGGACTAGCGGGAGGGAGACCCAGTACTTC.

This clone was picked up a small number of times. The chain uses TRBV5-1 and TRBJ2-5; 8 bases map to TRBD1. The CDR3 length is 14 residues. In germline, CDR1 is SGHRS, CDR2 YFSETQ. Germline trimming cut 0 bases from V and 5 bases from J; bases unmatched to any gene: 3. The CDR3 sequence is CASSLGQGFETQYF. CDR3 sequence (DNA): TGCGCCAGCAGCTTGGGACAGGGGTTTGAGACCCAGTACTTC. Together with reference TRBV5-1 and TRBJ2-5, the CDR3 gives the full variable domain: KAGVTQTPRYLIKTRGQQVTLSCSPISGHRSVSWYQQTPGQGLQFLFEYFSETQRNKGNFPGRFSGRQFSNSRSEMNVSTLELGDSALYLCASSLGQGFETQYFGPGTRLLVL.